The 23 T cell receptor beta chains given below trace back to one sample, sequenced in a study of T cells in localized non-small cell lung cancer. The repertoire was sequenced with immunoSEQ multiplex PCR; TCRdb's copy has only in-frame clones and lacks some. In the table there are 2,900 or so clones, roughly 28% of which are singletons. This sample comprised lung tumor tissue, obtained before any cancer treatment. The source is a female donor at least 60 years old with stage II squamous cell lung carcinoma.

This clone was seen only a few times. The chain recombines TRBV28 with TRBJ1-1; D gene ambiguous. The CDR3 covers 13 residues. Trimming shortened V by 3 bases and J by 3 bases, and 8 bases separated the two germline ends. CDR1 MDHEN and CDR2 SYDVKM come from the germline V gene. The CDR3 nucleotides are TGTGCCAGCAGTTTGGCAAGTTACACTGAAGCTTTCTTT. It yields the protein CASSLASYTEAFF. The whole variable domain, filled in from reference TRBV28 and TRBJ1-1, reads DVKVTQSSRYLVKRTGEKVFLECVQDMDHENMFWYRQDPGLGLRLIYFSYDVKMKEKGDIPEGYSVSREKKERFSLILESASTNQTSMYLCASSLASYTEAFFGQGTRLTVV.

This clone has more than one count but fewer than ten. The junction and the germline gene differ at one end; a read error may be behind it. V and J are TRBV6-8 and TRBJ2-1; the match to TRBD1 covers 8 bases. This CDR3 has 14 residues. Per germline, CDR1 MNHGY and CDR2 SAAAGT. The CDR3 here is CAISAWTGSNEQFF. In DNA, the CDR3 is TGTGCCATCAGTGCCTGGACAGGGTCAAATGAGCAGTTCTTC.

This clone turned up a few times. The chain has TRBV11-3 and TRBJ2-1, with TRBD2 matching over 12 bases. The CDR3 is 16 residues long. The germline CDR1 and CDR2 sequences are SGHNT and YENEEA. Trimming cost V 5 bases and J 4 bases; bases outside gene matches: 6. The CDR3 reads CASSVGLAGGYNEQFF. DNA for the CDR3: TGTGCCAGCAGCGTAGGCCTAGCGGGGGGGTACAATGAGCAGTTCTTC. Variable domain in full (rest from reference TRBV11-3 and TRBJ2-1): EAGVVQSPRYKIIEKKQPVAFWCNPISGHNTLYWYLQNLGQGPELLIRYENEEAVDDSQLPKDRFSAERLKGVDSTLKIQPAELGDSAVYLCASSVGLAGGYNEQFFGPGTRLTVL.

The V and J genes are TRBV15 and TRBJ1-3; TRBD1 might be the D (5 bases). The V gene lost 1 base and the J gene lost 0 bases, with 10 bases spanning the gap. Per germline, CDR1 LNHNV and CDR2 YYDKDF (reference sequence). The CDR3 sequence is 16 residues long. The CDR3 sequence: CATSRGRGYSGNTIYF. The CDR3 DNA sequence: TGTGCCACCAGCAGAGGCCGGGGGTACTCTGGAAACACCATATATTTT.

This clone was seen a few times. The CDR3 bases are TGTGCCAGCAGTGATGGGCTTTCACCCCTCCACTTT. It encodes CASSDGLSPLHF. This rearrangement joins TRBV25-1 to TRBJ1-6, with no clear D. Deletions cut 3 bases from V and 9 bases from J, with 6 bases between. The CDR3 consists of 12 residues. CDR1 and CDR2 from the germline V gene are MGHDK and SYGVNS. Looking up the rest from reference TRBV25-1 and TRBJ1-6 gives the full variable domain: EADIYQTPRYLVIGTGKKITLECSQTMGHDKMYWYQQDPGMELHLIHYSYGVNSTEKGDLSSESTVSRIRTEHFPLTLESARPSHTSQYLCASSDGLSPLHFGNGTRLTVT.

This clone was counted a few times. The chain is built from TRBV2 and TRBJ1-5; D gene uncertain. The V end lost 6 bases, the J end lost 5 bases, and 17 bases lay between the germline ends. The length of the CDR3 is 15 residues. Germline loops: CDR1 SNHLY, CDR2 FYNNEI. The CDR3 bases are TGTGCCAGCAGATACACCACTTCAAACTATCAGCCCCAGCATTTT. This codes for CASRYTTSNYQPQHF. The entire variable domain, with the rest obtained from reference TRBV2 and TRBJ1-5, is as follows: EPEVTQTPSHQVTQMGQEVILRCVPISNHLYFYWYRQILGQKVEFLVSFYNNEISEKSEIFDDQFSVERPDGSNFTLKIRSTKLEDSAMYFCASRYTTSNYQPQHFGDGTRLSIL.

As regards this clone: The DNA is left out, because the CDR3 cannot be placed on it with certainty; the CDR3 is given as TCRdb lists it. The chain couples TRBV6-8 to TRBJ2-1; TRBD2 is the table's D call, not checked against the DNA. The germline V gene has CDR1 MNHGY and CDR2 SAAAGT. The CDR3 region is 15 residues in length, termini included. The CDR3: CASSSSGSSYNEQFF.

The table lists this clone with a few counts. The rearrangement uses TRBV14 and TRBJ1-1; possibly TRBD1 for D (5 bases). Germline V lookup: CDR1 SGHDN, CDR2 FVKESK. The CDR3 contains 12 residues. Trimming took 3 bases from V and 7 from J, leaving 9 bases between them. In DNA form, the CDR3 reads TGTGCCAGCAGCCAGGGGCATGTTGAAGCTTTCTTT. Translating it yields CASSQGHVEAFF.

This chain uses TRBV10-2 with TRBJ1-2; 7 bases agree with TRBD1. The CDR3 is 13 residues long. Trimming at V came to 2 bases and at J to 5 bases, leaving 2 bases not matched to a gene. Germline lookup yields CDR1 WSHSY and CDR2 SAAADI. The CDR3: CASSEDRDYGYTF. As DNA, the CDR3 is TGCGCCAGCAGTGAGGACAGGGATTATGGCTACACCTTC.

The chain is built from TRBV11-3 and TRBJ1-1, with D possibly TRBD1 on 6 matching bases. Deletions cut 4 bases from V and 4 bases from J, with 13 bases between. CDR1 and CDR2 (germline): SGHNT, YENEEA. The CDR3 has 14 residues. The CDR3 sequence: CASSSPGEVTEAFF. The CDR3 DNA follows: TGTGCCAGCAGCTCCCCAGGGGAGGTCACTGAAGCTTTCTTT.

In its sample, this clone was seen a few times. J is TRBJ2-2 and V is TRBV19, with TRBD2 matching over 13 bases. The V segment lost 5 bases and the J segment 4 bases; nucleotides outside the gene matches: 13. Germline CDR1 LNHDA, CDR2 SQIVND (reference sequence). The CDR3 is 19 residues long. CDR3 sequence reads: CASSGRGLAGPSGTGELFF. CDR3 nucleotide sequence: TGTGCCAGTAGTGGTAGGGGACTAGCGGGACCATCGGGCACCGGGGAGCTGTTTTTT.

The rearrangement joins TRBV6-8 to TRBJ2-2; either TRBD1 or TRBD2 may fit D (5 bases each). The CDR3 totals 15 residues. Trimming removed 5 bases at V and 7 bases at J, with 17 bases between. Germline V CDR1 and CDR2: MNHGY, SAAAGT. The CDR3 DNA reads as TGTGCCAGCAGTAGGAAGCAGGCTGGGGGCGGGGAGCTGTTTTTT. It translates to CASSRKQAGGGELFF.

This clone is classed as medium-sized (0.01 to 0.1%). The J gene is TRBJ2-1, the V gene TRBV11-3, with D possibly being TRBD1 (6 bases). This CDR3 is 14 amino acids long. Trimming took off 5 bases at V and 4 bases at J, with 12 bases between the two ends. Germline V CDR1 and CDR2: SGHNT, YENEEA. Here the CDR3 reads CASSRGTAYNEQFF. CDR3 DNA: TGTGCCAGCAGCAGGGGGACCGCATACAATGAGCAGTTCTTC.

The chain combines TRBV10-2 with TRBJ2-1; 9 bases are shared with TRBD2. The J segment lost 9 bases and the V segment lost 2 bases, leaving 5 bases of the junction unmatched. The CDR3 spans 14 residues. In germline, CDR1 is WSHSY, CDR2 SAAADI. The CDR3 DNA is TGCGCCAGCAGTGAGATAGCGGGGGCGGGTGAGCAGTTCTTC. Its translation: CASSEIAGAGEQFF.

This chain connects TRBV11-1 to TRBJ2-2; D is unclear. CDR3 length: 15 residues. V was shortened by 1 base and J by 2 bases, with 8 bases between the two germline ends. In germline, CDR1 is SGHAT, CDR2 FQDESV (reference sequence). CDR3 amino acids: CASSLGAGNTGELFF. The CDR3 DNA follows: TGTGCCAGCAGCTTAGGCGCCGGAAACACCGGGGAGCTGTTTTTT.

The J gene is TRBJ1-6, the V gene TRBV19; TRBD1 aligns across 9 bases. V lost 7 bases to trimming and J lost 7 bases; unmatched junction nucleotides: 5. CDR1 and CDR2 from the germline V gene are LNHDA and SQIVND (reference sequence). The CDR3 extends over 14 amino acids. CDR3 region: CASTGTGRNSPLHF. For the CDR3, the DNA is TGTGCCAGTACCGGGACAGGGAGGAATTCACCCCTCCACTTT.

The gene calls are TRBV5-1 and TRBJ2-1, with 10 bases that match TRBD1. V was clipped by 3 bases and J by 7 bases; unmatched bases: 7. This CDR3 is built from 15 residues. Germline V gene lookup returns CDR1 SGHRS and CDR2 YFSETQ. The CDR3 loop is CASSSGTGVGNEQFF. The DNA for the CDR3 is TGCGCCAGCAGCTCTGGGACAGGGGTGGGGAATGAGCAGTTCTTC. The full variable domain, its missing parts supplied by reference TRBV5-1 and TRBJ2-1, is KAGVTQTPRYLIKTRGQQVTLSCSPISGHRSVSWYQQTPGQGLQFLFEYFSETQRNKGNFPGRFSGRQFSNSRSEMNVSTLELGDSALYLCASSSGTGVGNEQFFGPGTRLTVL.

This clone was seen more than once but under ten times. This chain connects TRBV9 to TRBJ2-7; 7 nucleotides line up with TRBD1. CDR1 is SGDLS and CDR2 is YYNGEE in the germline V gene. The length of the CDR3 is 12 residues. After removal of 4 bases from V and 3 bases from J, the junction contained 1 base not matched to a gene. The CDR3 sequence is CASSRQGYEQYF. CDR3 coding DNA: TGTGCCAGCAGCAGACAGGGCTACGAGCAGTACTTC.

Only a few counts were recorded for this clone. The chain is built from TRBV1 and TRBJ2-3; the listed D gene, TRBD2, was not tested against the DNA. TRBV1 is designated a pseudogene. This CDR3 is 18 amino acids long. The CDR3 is CASSQEVPRPTSTDTQYF. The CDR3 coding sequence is TGCGCCAGCAGCCAAGAGGTGCCTCGCCCTACTAGCACAGATACGCAGTATTTT.

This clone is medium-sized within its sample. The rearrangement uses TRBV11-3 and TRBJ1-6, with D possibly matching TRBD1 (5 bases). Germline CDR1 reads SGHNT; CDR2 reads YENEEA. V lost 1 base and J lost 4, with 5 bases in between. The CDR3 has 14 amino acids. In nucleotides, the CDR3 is TGTGCCAGCAGCTTAGGACAGTATAATTCACCCCTCCACTTT. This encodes CASSLGQYNSPLHF.

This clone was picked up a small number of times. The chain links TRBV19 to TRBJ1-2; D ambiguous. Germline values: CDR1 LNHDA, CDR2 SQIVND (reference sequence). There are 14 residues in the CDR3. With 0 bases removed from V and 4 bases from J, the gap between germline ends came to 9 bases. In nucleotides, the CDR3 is TGTGCCAGTAGTATAGAGCGGACGGTCTATGGCTACACCTTC. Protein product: CASSIERTVYGYTF.

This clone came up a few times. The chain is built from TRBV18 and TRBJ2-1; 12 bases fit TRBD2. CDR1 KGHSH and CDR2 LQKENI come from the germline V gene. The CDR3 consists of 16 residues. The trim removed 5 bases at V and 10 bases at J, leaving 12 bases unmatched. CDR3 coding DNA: TGTGCCAGCTCAAGTTTCGCTAGCGGGGGGGCAGGAGAGCAGTTCTTC. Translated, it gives CASSSFASGGAGEQFF.

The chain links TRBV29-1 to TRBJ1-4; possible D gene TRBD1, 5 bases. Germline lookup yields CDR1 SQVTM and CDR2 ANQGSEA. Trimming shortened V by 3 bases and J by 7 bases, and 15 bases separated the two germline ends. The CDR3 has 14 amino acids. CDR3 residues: CSVEVAREGEKLFF. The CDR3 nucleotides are TGCAGCGTTGAGGTGGCCAGGGAAGGTGAAAAACTGTTTTTT.